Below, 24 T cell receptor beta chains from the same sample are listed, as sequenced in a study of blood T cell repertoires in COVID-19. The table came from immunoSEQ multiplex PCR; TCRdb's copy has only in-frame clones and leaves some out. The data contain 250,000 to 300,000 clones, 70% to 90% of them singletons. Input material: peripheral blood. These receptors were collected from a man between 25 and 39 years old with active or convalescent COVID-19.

The CDR3 region is CATSDRRTAEQFF. CDR3 nucleotides: TGTGCCACCAGTGACCGTAGGACAGCTGAGCAGTTCTTC. The chain carries TRBV24-1 and TRBJ2-1, with a possible D match to TRBD1 (6 bases). This CDR3 is built from 13 residues. CDR1 and CDR2 from the germline V gene are KGHDR and SFDVKD. V was cut by 4 bases and J by 9 bases, with 12 bases left in between.

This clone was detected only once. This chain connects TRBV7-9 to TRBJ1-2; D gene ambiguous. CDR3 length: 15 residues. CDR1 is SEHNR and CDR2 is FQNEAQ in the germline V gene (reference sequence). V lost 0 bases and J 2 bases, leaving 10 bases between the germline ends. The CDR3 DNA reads TGTGCCAGCAGCTTAGCTCCAGAGGCCAACTATGGCTACACCTTC. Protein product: CASSLAPEANYGYTF.

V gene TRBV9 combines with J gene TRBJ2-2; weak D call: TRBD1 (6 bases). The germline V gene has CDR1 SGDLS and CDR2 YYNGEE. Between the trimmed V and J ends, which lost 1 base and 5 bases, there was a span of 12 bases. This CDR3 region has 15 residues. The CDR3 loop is CASSVRAGETGELFF. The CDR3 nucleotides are TGTGCCAGCAGCGTAAGGGCAGGGGAGACCGGGGAGCTGTTTTTT.

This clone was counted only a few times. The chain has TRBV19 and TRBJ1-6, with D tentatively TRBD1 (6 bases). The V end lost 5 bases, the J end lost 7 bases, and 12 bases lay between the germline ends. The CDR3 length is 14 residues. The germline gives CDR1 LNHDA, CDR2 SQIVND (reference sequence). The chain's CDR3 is CASSAETGNSPLHF. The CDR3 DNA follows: TGTGCCAGTAGTGCCGAAACAGGGAATTCACCCCTCCACTTT.

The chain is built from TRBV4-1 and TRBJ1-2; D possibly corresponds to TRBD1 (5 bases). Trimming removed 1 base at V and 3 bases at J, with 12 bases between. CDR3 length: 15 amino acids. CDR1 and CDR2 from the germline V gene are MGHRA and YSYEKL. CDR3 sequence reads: CASSQGQDTDYGYTF. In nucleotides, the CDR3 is TGCGCCAGCAGCCAAGGGCAGGACACGGACTATGGCTACACCTTC.

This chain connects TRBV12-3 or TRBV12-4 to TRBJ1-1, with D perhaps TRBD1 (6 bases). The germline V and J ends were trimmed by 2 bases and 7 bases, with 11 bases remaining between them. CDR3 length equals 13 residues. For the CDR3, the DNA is TGTGCCAGCAGTTTATTGGCAGGGGTTGAAGCTTTCTTT. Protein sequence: CASSLLAGVEAFF.

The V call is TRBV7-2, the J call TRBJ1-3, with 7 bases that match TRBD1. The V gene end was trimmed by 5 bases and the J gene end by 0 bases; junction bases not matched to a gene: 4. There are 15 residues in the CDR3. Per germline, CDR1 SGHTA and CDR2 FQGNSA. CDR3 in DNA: TGTGCCAGCAGCACTCGGACAGGCTCTGGAAACACCATATATTTT. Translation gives CASSTRTGSGNTIYF. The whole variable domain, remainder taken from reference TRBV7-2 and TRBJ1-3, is GAGVSQSPSNKVTEKGKDVELRCDPISGHTALYWYRQSLGQGLEFLIYFQGNSAPDKSGLPSDRFSAERTGGSVSTLTIQRTQQEDSAVYLCASSTRTGSGNTIYFGEGSWLTVV.

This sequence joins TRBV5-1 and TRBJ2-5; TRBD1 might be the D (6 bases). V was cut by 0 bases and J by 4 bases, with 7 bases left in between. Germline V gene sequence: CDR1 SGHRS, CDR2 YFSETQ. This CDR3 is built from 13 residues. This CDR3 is CASSLVGGETQYF. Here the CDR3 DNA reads TGCGCCAGCAGCTTGGTAGGGGGAGAGACCCAGTACTTC.

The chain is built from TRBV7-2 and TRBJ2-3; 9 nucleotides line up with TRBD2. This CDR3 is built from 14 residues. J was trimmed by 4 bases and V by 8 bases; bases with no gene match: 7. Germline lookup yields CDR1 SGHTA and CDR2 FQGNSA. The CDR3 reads CASLPGLASDTQYF. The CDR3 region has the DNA TGTGCCAGCCTGCCGGGACTAGCATCAGATACGCAGTATTTT.

This CDR3 reads CARDAAGGETQYF. The CDR3 DNA reads as TGTGCCAGGGATGCCGCGGGAGGGGAGACCCAGTACTTC. V usage is TRBV14 and J usage is TRBJ2-5; 9 positions agree with TRBD2. CDR1 is SGHDN, CDR2 FVKESK, per germline. With 9 bases clipped from V and 5 bases from J, the junction kept 7 bases outside the gene matches. The CDR3 length is 13 residues.

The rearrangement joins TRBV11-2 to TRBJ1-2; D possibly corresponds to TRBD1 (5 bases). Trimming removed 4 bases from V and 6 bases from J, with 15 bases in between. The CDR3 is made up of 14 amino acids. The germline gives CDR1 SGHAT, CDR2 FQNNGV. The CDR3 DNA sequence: TGTGCCAGCAGCTCTCTCGACAGCTTCGATGGCTACACCTTC. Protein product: CASSSLDSFDGYTF.

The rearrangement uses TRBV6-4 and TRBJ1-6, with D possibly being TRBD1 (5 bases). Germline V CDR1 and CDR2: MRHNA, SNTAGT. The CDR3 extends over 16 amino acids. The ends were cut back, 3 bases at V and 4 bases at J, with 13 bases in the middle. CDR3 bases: TGTGCCAGCAGTGAAGAGGCAGGGCCTTATAATTCACCCCTCCACTTT. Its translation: CASSEEAGPYNSPLHF.

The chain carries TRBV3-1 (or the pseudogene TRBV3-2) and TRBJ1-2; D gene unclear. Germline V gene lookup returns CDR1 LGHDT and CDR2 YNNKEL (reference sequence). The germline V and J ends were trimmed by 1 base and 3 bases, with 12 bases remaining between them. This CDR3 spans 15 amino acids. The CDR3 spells CASSQGRTAYYGYTF. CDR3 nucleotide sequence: TGTGCCAGCAGCCAAGGTCGAACAGCCTACTATGGCTACACCTTC.

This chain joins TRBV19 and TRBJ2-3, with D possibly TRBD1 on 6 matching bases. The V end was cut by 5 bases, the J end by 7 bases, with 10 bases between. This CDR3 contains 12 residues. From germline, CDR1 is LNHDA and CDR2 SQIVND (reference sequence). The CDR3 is CASSPQGNTQYF. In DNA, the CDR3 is TGTGCCAGTAGTCCTCAGGGGAATACGCAGTATTTT.

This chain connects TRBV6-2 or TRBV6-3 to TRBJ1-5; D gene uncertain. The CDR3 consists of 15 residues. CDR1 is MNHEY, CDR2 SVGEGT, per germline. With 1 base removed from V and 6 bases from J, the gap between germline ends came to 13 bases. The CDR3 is CASSYYALTGQPQHF. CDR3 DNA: TGTGCCAGCAGTTACTATGCTCTGACGGGTCAGCCCCAGCATTTT.

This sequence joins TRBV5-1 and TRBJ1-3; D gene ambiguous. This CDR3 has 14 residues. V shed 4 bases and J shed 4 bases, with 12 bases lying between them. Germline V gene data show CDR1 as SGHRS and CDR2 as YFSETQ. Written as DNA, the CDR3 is TGCGCCAGCAGCACTGGGGAGGCCGGAAACACCATATATTTT. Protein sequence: CASSTGEAGNTIYF.

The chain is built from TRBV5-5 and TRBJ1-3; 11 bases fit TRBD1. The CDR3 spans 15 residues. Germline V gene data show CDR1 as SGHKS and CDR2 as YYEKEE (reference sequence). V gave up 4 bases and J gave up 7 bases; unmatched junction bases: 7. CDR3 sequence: CASSDGTGGLNTIYF. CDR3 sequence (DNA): TGTGCCAGCAGCGACGGGACAGGGGGTCTGAACACCATATATTTT.

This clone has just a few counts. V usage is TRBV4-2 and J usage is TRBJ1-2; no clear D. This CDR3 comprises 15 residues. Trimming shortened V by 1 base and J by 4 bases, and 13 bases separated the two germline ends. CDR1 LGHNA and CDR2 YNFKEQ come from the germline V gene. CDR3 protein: CASSQVVDGVYGYTF. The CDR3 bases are TGTGCCAGCAGCCAAGTCGTCGACGGAGTCTATGGCTACACCTTC.

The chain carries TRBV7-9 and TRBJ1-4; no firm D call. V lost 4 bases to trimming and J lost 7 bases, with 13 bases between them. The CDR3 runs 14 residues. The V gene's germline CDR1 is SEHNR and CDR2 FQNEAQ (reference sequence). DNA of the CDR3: TGTGCCAGCAGCTCGGACTTTTCGGGTGAAAAACTGTTTTTT. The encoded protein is CASSSDFSGEKLFF.

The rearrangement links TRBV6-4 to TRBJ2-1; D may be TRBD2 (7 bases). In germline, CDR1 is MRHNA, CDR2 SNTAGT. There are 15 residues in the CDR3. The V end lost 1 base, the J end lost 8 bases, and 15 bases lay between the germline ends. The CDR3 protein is CASSDWGGPKDEQFF. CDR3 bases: TGTGCCAGCAGTGACTGGGGGGGGCCGAAGGATGAGCAGTTCTTC.

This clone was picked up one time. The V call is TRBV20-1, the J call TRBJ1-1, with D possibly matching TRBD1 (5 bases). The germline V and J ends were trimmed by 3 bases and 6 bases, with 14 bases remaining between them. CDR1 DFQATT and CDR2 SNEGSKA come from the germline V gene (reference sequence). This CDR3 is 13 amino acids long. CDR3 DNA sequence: TGCAGTGCTAGTTCAGGGCCGGACGCTGAAGCTTTCTTT. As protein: CSASSGPDAEAFF.

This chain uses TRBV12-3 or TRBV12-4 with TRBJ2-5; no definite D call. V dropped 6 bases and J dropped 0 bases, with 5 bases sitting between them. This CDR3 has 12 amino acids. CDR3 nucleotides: TGTGCCAGCAGCCCTCACCAAGAGACCCAGTACTTC. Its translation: CASSPHQETQYF.

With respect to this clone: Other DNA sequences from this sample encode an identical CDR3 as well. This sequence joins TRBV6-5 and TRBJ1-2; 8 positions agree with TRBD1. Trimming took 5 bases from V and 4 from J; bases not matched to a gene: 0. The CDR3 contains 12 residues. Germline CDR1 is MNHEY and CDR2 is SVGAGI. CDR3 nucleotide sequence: TGTGCCAGCAGTACAGGGGGCTATGGCTACACCTTC. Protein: CASSTGGYGYTF.

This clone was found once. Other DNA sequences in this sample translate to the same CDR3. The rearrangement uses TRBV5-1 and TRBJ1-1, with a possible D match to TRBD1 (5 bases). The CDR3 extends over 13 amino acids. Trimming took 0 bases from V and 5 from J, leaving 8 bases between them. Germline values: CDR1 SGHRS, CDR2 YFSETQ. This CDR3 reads CASSLDGGTEAFF. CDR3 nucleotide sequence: TGCGCCAGCAGCTTGGACGGGGGAACTGAAGCTTTCTTT. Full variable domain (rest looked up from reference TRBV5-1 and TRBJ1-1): KAGVTQTPRYLIKTRGQQVTLSCSPISGHRSVSWYQQTPGQGLQFLFEYFSETQRNKGNFPGRFSGRQFSNSRSEMNVSTLELGDSALYLCASSLDGGTEAFFGQGTRLTVV.